Shown below are 23 T cell receptor beta chains from a single sample sequenced in a study of blood T cells in healthy people across ages. For the second PCR, which ran for roughly 7 to 11 cycles, a sample-barcoded 5' primer and a J-beta primer mix were used. Each CDR3 protein is one row after TCRdb ran MiXCR on the 5' RACE reads. Among 550,000 to 600,000 distinct CDR3 sequences listed, roughly a quarter were seen once. Source material: blood. The receptors stem from a woman in her 70s in good health.

This clonotype was picked up a small number of times. The V and J genes are TRBV20-1 and TRBJ2-5, with 8 bases matching TRBD2. From germline, CDR1 is DFQATT and CDR2 SNEGSKA (reference sequence). V dropped 7 bases and J dropped 3; count of bases not matched to a gene: 7. The CDR3 is made up of 13 amino acids. CDR3 sequence: CSVGGGQKETQYF. The CDR3 region has the DNA TGCAGTGTCGGCGGGGGGCAGAAAGAGACCCAGTACTTC.

This clonotype was seen only a few times. The chain is built from TRBV6-5 and TRBJ1-2; perhaps TRBD1 as D (6 bases). V dropped 8 bases and J dropped 6 bases, with 22 bases sitting between them. Per the germline V gene, CDR1 is MNHEY and CDR2 is SVGAGI. The CDR3 has 15 residues. The CDR3 DNA reads TGTGCCAGCCGCAACTCTGGTCAGGGGAAGAATGGCTACACCTTC. Protein product: CASRNSGQGKNGYTF.

This clonotype showed up just a few times. The rearrangement links TRBV6-6 to TRBJ1-4; D uncertain. CDR3 size: 14 residues. Germline lookup yields CDR1 MNHNY and CDR2 SVGAGI (reference sequence). Between the trimmed V and J ends, which lost 6 bases and 6 bases, there was a span of 14 bases. CDR3 region: CASSGGRVYEKLFF. DNA for the CDR3: TGTGCCAGCAGCGGCGGGAGAGTATATGAAAAACTGTTTTTT.

This clonotype turned up a few times. The V gene is TRBV5-1, the J gene TRBJ2-5; TRBD1 aligns across 9 bases. Unmatched junction bases numbered 10, after V lost 3 bases and J lost 4 bases. The CDR3 is 16 amino acids. CDR1 and CDR2 (germline): SGHRS, YFSETQ. For the CDR3, the DNA is TGCGCCAGCAGCTCAGTAACGACAGGGGGGGGAGAGACCCAGTACTTC. It is translated as CASSSVTTGGGETQYF.

The chain couples TRBV13 to TRBJ2-5; 9 bases align to TRBD1. From germline, CDR1 is PRHDT and CDR2 FYEKMQ (reference sequence). The trim removed 5 bases at V and 5 bases at J, leaving 12 bases unmatched. This CDR3 comprises 16 residues. CDR3 amino acids: CASSPRTGARWETQYF. CDR3 nucleotides: TGTGCCAGCAGCCCCCGGACAGGGGCTCGGTGGGAGACCCAGTACTTC.

This chain uses TRBV11-2 with TRBJ2-3; no clear D. The germline V gene has CDR1 SGHAT and CDR2 FQNNGV. The CDR3 totals 13 residues. V lost 5 bases and J 2 bases, leaving 8 bases between the germline ends. The CDR3 loop is CASSPTYTDTQYF. The CDR3 DNA reads TGTGCCAGCAGCCCAACCTACACAGATACGCAGTATTTT.

This clonotype was seen a handful of times. The chain links TRBV7-9 to TRBJ2-3; TRBD2 is a possible D gene (5 bases). V lost 6 bases and J lost 6, with 13 bases in between. CDR3 length: 13 residues. Germline CDR1 SEHNR, CDR2 FQNEAQ (reference sequence). CDR3 residues: CASSSTWEDTQYF. CDR3 DNA sequence: TGTGCCAGCAGTTCCACATGGGAGGATACGCAGTATTTT. The full variable domain, completed using reference TRBV7-9 and TRBJ2-3, is DTGVSQNPRHKITKRGQNVTFRCDPISEHNRLYWYRQTLGQGPEFLTYFQNEAQLEKSRLLSDRFSAERPKGSFSTLEIQRTEQGDSAMYLCASSSTWEDTQYFGPGTRLTVL.

CDR3: CASSSTYGTQYF. The CDR3 DNA follows: TGCGCCAGCAGTTCAACATACGGCACGCAGTATTTT. This chain joins TRBV4-1 and TRBJ2-3; D is undetermined. V shed 6 bases and J shed 9 bases, with 13 bases lying between them. From germline, CDR1 is MGHRA and CDR2 YSYEKL. This CDR3 has 12 amino acids.

This clonotype was detected a few times. The rearrangement links TRBV3-1 to TRBJ2-5, with D possibly being TRBD2 (6 bases). This CDR3 is 17 amino acids long. V was shortened by 5 bases and J by 1 base, with 20 bases between the two germline ends. Germline CDR1 LGHDT, CDR2 YNNKEL (reference sequence). CDR3 region: CASSSRARGNLQETQYF. The CDR3 DNA follows: TGTGCCAGCAGCTCCCGTGCCCGGGGGAATCTCCAAGAGACCCAGTACTTC.

The V call is TRBV11-1, the J call TRBJ2-5, with D perhaps TRBD2 (6 bases). Looked up from germline, CDR1 is SGHAT and CDR2 is FQDESV (reference sequence). Trimming left V 3 bases short and J 5 bases short, with 10 bases between. The CDR3 is 13 residues long. The CDR3 bases are TGTGCCAGCAGCTTCGGGGGTGACGAGACCCAGTACTTC. It codes for CASSFGGDETQYF.

CDR3 in amino acids: CASSDLAGGLTDTQYF. The CDR3 DNA is TGCGCCAGCAGCGATTTAGCGGGGGGGCTCACAGATACGCAGTATTTT. V and J are TRBV5-1 and TRBJ2-3; TRBD2 agrees at 11 bases. J lost 2 bases, V lost 4 bases, and 6 bases had no gene match. The CDR3 sequence is 16 residues long. Looked up from germline, CDR1 is SGHRS and CDR2 is YFSETQ.

This clonotype was seen a handful of times. The J gene is TRBJ1-2, the V gene TRBV7-2, with TRBD1 matching 8 bases. Unmatched junction bases numbered 10, after V lost 5 bases and J lost 8 bases. This CDR3 spans 14 amino acids. Germline assignment: CDR1 SGHTA and CDR2 FQGNSA. CDR3 nucleotides: TGTGCCAGCAGCCTCCGGGACAGGCCTCTCGGCTACACCTTC. It yields the protein CASSLRDRPLGYTF.

The chain recombines TRBV3-1 with TRBJ1-4; 9 bases align to TRBD1. The length of the CDR3 is 15 residues. The germline gives CDR1 LGHDT, CDR2 YNNKEL (reference sequence). The V gene end was trimmed by 3 bases and the J gene end by 3 bases; junction bases not matched to a gene: 2. CDR3 sequence (DNA): TGTGCCAGCAGCCACAGGGACAGGGCTAATGAAAAACTGTTTTTT. Its protein product is CASSHRDRANEKLFF.

The CDR3 nucleotides read TGCAGTGCTATTGGACGGAGTAATGAAAAACTGTTTTTT. Protein sequence: CSAIGRSNEKLFF. V gene TRBV20-1 combines with J gene TRBJ1-4, with D hard to call. Germline V gives CDR1 DFQATT, CDR2 SNEGSKA (reference sequence). V was shortened by 4 bases and J by 4 bases, with 10 bases between the two germline ends. The CDR3 spans 13 residues.

This clonotype showed up just a few times. The chain employs TRBV6-1 and TRBJ2-5, with 12 bases aligning to TRBD2. Trimming removed 6 bases from V and 4 bases from J; junction bases left unmatched: 18. Germline CDR1 is MNHNS and CDR2 is SASEGT. CDR3 size: 19 residues. The CDR3 DNA is TGTGCCAGCAGCCAACACAATCCTAGCGGGGGGGCCTTAGGAGAGACCCAGTACTTC. Its translation is CASSQHNPSGGALGETQYF.

This clonotype was observed a handful of times. This sequence joins TRBV6-5 and TRBJ1-1; no firm D call. Deletions cut 6 bases from V and 1 base from J, with 12 bases between. CDR1 is MNHEY, CDR2 SVGAGI, per germline. The CDR3 contains 14 residues. The CDR3 here is CASSRINRNTEAFF. The CDR3 nucleotides read TGTGCCAGCAGCCGTATTAACAGGAACACTGAAGCTTTCTTT.

This chain uses TRBV28 with TRBJ1-2, with D possibly TRBD1 on 5 matching bases. V was shortened by 7 bases and J by 10 bases, with 22 bases between the two germline ends. CDR3 size: 14 residues. Germline V CDR1 and CDR2: MDHEN, SYDVKM. The CDR3 loop is CASILSGTEDDYTF. The CDR3 DNA follows: TGTGCCAGCATACTATCCGGGACCGAGGATGACTACACCTTC.

This clonotype was observed a few times. The chain recombines TRBV12-3 or TRBV12-4 with TRBJ2-3; TRBD2 matches at 13 bases. The CDR3 totals 15 residues. V shed 7 bases, J shed 4 bases, and the junction held 5 bases outside the gene matches. CDR3 nucleotides: TGTGCCAGCACCCGGACTAGCGGGGGCGCAGATACGCAGTATTTT. Translated, it gives CASTRTSGGADTQYF.

This clonotype appeared many times. This sequence joins TRBV3-1 and TRBJ2-5; a weak D match, TRBD2 (5 bases). The length of the CDR3 is 16 residues. Trimming removed 4 bases at V and 1 base at J, with 16 bases between. CDR1 is LGHDT, CDR2 YNNKEL, per germline (reference sequence). The CDR3 DNA reads as TGTGCCAGCAGCCTCCGAGGGAGTGGTCGCCAAGAGACCCAGTACTTC. It specifies CASSLRGSGRQETQYF.

This clonotype was observed a handful of times. The chain joins TRBV4-3 to TRBJ1-6, with TRBD1 matching over 7 bases. V lost 3 bases to trimming and J lost 0 bases; unmatched junction nucleotides: 5. Germline V lookup: CDR1 LGHNA, CDR2 YSLEER. This CDR3 region has 17 residues. CDR3 sequence reads: CASSHGTADSYNSPLHF. In DNA, the CDR3 is TGCGCCAGCAGCCACGGGACAGCCGACTCCTATAATTCACCCCTCCACTTT.

This clonotype was detected a few times. V and J are TRBV20-1 and TRBJ2-1; unclear D gene. Between the trimmed V and J ends, which lost 0 bases and 3 bases, there was a span of 6 bases. Per germline, CDR1 DFQATT and CDR2 SNEGSKA (reference sequence). The CDR3 is 13 residues long. The DNA for the CDR3 is TGCAGTGCTAGAGATCCAAACTACAATGAGCAGTTCTTC. Residues: CSARDPNYNEQFF.

The rearrangement joins TRBV20-1 to TRBJ2-1; 9 positions agree with TRBD2. The V gene's germline CDR1 is DFQATT and CDR2 SNEGSKA (reference sequence). V was pared by 0 bases and J by 8 bases, with 5 bases of the junction left unmatched. The length of the CDR3 is 14 residues. The CDR3 protein is CSARDPSGVDEQFF. CDR3 nucleotides: TGCAGTGCTAGAGATCCTAGCGGGGTGGATGAGCAGTTCTTC.

This chain uses TRBV5-1 with TRBJ1-1; the D gene is possibly TRBD1 (6 bases). Germline V gene sequence: CDR1 SGHRS, CDR2 YFSETQ. The CDR3 consists of 14 residues. V gave up 5 bases and J gave up 0 bases, with 11 bases separating them. Here the CDR3 DNA reads TGCGCCAGCAGAGGGGGACACATGAACACTGAAGCTTTCTTT. Residues: CASRGGHMNTEAFF.